These 21 T cell receptor beta chains came from one sample sequenced in a study of blood T cell repertoires in COVID-19. TCRdb's copy holds only in-frame clones and misses some; the assay was immunoSEQ multiplex PCR. The sample comprises 95,000 to 150,000 clones, roughly 78% of which are singletons, and 16% rests with the top ten. Sample: peripheral blood. These receptors came from a man aged 55 to 70 with active or convalescent COVID-19.

In its sample, this clone was seen once. V and J are TRBV27 and TRBJ2-1; D is unresolved. V was pared by 5 bases and J by 0 bases, with 8 bases between. CDR3 size: 14 residues. Germline V CDR1 and CDR2: MNHEY, SMNVEV (reference sequence). CDR3 residues: CASSTFSSYNEQFF. The CDR3 DNA follows: TGTGCCAGCAGTACGTTTAGCTCCTACAATGAGCAGTTCTTC.

The V gene is TRBV19, the J gene TRBJ1-2; D possibly corresponds to TRBD1 (5 bases). The V and J ends lost 3 bases and 7 bases respectively, with 9 bases between them. The germline V gene encodes CDR1 LNHDA and CDR2 SQIVND (reference sequence). This CDR3 is built from 12 residues. CDR3 sequence (DNA): TGTGCCAGTAGTATTTCAGGGCCTGGCTACACCTTC. It yields the protein CASSISGPGYTF.

The chain joins TRBV11-1 to TRBJ1-6; 10 bases align to TRBD1. V was pared by 5 bases and J by 10 bases, with 8 bases of the junction left unmatched. Per germline, CDR1 SGHAT and CDR2 FQDESV (reference sequence). The CDR3 is 15 amino acids. In DNA form, the CDR3 reads TGTGCCAGCAGCCTCCGGGACAGGGGATTATCACCCCTCCACTTT. It yields the protein CASSLRDRGLSPLHF.

To note about this clone: One end of the junction is discordant with germline, which a read error may explain. The chain carries TRBV5-1 and TRBJ2-2; perhaps TRBD1 as D (5 bases). Germline assignment: CDR1 SGHRS and CDR2 YFSETQ. This CDR3 is 15 amino acids long. CDR3 nucleotides: TGCGCCAGCAGCTTTCGACAGCTAGACACTGGGGAGCTGTTTTTT. It specifies CASSFRQLDTGELFF.

The V gene is TRBV12-3 or TRBV12-4, the J gene TRBJ1-2, with a weak D call TRBD1 (5 bases). V lost 3 bases and J 7 bases, leaving 12 bases between the germline ends. This CDR3 contains 13 residues. The CDR3 loop is CASSFGQGRGYTF. In DNA form, the CDR3 reads TGTGCCAGCAGTTTTGGCCAGGGTCGTGGCTACACCTTC.

The V and J genes are TRBV11-2 and TRBJ1-4; tentatively, D is TRBD1 (6 bases). The V end was cut by 1 base, the J end by 2 bases, with 14 bases between. The germline CDR1 and CDR2 sequences are SGHAT and FQNNGV. The CDR3 length is 17 residues. The CDR3 loop reads CASSLGRGGGTNEKLFF. The CDR3 coding sequence is TGTGCCAGCAGCTTAGGACGGGGTGGGGGCACTAATGAAAAACTGTTTTTT.

V usage is TRBV30 and J usage is TRBJ1-6, with D perhaps matching TRBD1 (5 bases). Germline V lookup: CDR1 GTSNPN, CDR2 SVGIG (reference sequence). V lost 2 bases and J lost 10, with 9 bases in between. This CDR3 is built from 12 residues. The CDR3 loop is CAWSRRGSPLHF. The CDR3 coding sequence is TGTGCCTGGAGTAGAAGGGGATCACCCCTCCACTTT.

This clone was detected only a few times. The V gene is TRBV6-6, the J gene TRBJ1-1, with no clear D. The CDR3 sequence is 16 residues long. V shed 6 bases and J shed 0 bases, with 17 bases lying between them. CDR1 is MNHNY and CDR2 is SVGAGI in the germline V gene (reference sequence). The CDR3 nucleotides are TGTGCCAGCAGGCCCTCCACGGCCGGGATGAACACTGAAGCTTTCTTT. Its protein is CASRPSTAGMNTEAFF.

The rearrangement joins TRBV19 to TRBJ2-5, with TRBD2 identical over 14 bases. The CDR3 length is 20 residues. Germline loops: CDR1 LNHDA, CDR2 SQIVND (reference sequence). Trimming took 4 bases from V and 5 from J; bases not matched to a gene: 18. The CDR3 sequence is CASSRTRTSGRPGRGETQYF. DNA of the CDR3: TGTGCCAGTAGTAGAACAAGGACTAGCGGGAGGCCCGGTCGTGGGGAGACCCAGTACTTC.

The table lists this clone with a count of one. The chain uses TRBV27 and TRBJ1-1; D not certain. The CDR3 is made up of 13 amino acids. The ends were cut back, 2 bases at V and 7 bases at J, with 11 bases in the middle. CDR1 and CDR2 (germline): MNHEY, SMNVEV (reference sequence). In nucleotides, the CDR3 is TGTGCCAGCAGTTTAGAGGGCTTGGGTGAAGCTTTCTTT. As protein: CASSLEGLGEAFF.

This chain uses TRBV5-4 with TRBJ2-1, with D unclear. Germline V gene data show CDR1 as SGHNT and CDR2 as YYREEE (reference sequence). CDR3 length: 11 amino acids. V lost 3 bases and J lost 10, with 8 bases in between. For the CDR3, the DNA is TGTGCCAGCAGCTCGGGTCGGGAGCAGTTCTTC. Its protein product is CASSSGREQFF.

The chain recombines TRBV10-3 with TRBJ2-1, with 10 bases lining up with TRBD1. Germline V gene lookup returns CDR1 ENHRY and CDR2 SYGVKD. V gave up 6 bases and J gave up 6 bases; unmatched junction bases: 8. CDR3 size: 15 residues. The CDR3 sequence is CAISLQTGGGNEQFF. The DNA for the CDR3 is TGTGCCATCAGCCTCCAGACAGGGGGCGGCAATGAGCAGTTCTTC.

This chain connects TRBV2 to TRBJ2-5; perhaps TRBD1 as D (5 bases). The germline V gene encodes CDR1 SNHLY and CDR2 FYNNEI. The ends were cut back, 7 bases at V and 4 bases at J, with 13 bases in the middle. CDR3 length: 13 residues. The CDR3 DNA reads TGTGCCAGCAAGGCAGGGCGTAGAGAGACCCAGTACTTC. Translated, it gives CASKAGRRETQYF.

V is TRBV19 and J is TRBJ2-4; maybe TRBD2 (5 bases). Germline CDR1 and CDR2: LNHDA and SQIVND (reference sequence). This CDR3 comprises 11 residues. V was shortened by 7 bases and J by 10 bases, with 11 bases between the two germline ends. CDR3 in amino acids: CASIGSSIQYF. The CDR3 DNA sequence: TGTGCCAGTATAGGGAGTTCAATTCAGTACTTC.

This chain uses TRBV24-1 with TRBJ2-3; the match to TRBD2 covers 7 bases. V lost 3 bases, J lost 1 base, and 6 bases stayed unmatched. CDR1 and CDR2 (germline): KGHDR, SFDVKD. The CDR3 is made up of 16 amino acids. The CDR3 sequence: CATSDPSRGGTDTQYF. The CDR3 DNA reads as TGTGCCACCAGTGATCCGTCCCGGGGGGGCACAGATACGCAGTATTTT.

This clone was found once. The V and J genes are TRBV20-1 and TRBJ2-7; 7 bases fit TRBD1. The trim removed 3 bases at V and 0 bases at J, leaving 5 bases unmatched. The CDR3 is made up of 14 amino acids. Germline lookup yields CDR1 DFQATT and CDR2 SNEGSKA (reference sequence). The DNA for the CDR3 is TGCAGTGCTAGTAAGGGGGCGAGCTCCTACGAGCAGTACTTC. Amino acid sequence: CSASKGASSYEQYF.

V is TRBV7-6 and J is TRBJ2-5, with TRBD2 matching over 15 bases. This CDR3 is built from 19 residues. Germline lookup yields CDR1 SGHVS and CDR2 FNYEAQ. V was pared by 5 bases and J by 5 bases, with 15 bases of the junction left unmatched. Written as DNA, the CDR3 is TGTGCCAGCAGCACTTTGAGAGGGACTAGCGGGAGGCCCCGGGAGACCCAGTACTTC. Translating it yields CASSTLRGTSGRPRETQYF.

CDR3 region: CASSRGDYGYTF. CDR3 nucleotides: TGTGCCAGCAGCCGCGGGGACTATGGCTACACCTTC. This chain links TRBV11-1 with TRBJ1-2, with D uncertain. CDR3 length: 12 residues. Germline lookup yields CDR1 SGHAT and CDR2 FQDESV (reference sequence). V dropped 5 bases and J dropped 3 bases, with 7 bases sitting between them. The complete variable domain, with remaining parts taken from reference TRBV11-1 and TRBJ1-2, reads EAEVAQSPRYKITEKSQAVAFWCDPISGHATLYWYRQILGQGPELLVQFQDESVVDDSQLPKDRFSAERLKGVDSTLKIQPAELGDSAMYLCASSRGDYGYTFGSGTRLTVV.

This clone was counted a few times. The chain employs TRBV4-1 and TRBJ2-7; perhaps TRBD2 as D (6 bases). V lost 1 base and J 5 bases, leaving 15 bases between the germline ends. The CDR3 loop spans 15 amino acids. Germline loops: CDR1 MGHRA, CDR2 YSYEKL. CDR3 amino acids: CASSQVLPGADEQYF. CDR3 DNA sequence: TGCGCCAGCAGCCAAGTCCTCCCGGGAGCGGACGAGCAGTACTTC.

Comments on this clone: One end of the junction is discordant with germline, which a read error may explain. V gene TRBV18 combines with J gene TRBJ2-7; TRBD1 might be the D (5 bases). From germline, CDR1 is KGHSH and CDR2 LQKENI. The CDR3 spans 15 residues. CDR3 bases: TGTGCCAGCTCACCACTCTCTTCAATAGACTCAGGGTTGTCCTTC. Translating it yields CASSPLSSIDSGLSF.

The V gene is TRBV5-1, the J gene TRBJ2-7; the match to TRBD1 covers 9 bases. The germline V gene has CDR1 SGHRS and CDR2 YFSETQ. Trimming removed 7 bases from V and 1 base from J; junction bases left unmatched: 6. CDR3 size: 14 residues. The chain's CDR3 is CASRLGQGSYEQYF. The CDR3 nucleotides are TGCGCCAGCCGTTTGGGACAGGGATCCTACGAGCAGTACTTC.